This is a list of T cell receptor beta chains from one sample in a study of cytomegalovirus exposure and HLA in healthy donors. TCRdb's copy holds only in-frame clones and misses some; the assay was immunoSEQ multiplex PCR. Of over 100,000 clones detected, 77% appear once; the ten largest clones hold about 10%. The material sequenced was PBMCs. These receptors were taken from a man aged 35 to 55 in good health and CMV-seropositive. Both conserved end residues are part of each CDR3. A D gene is named only where the DNA matches it firmly. Where a row states a size, it is once, few, many or the class of an expanded clone; other rows omit it.

V gene	D gene	clone size	J gene	CDR3 protein	CDR3 DNA
TRBV5-1	-	-	TRBJ2-7	CASSIPGVLDEQYF	TGCGCCAGCAGCATACCGGGGGTCCTCGACGAGCAGTACTTC
TRBV20-1	-	-	TRBJ2-7	CSAMAAYEQYF	TGCAGTGCTATGGCCGCCTACGAGCAGTACTTC
TRBV25-1	-	-	TRBJ2-7	CASSDRGSSYEQYF	TGTGCCAGCAGTGACCGGGGAAGCTCCTACGAGCAGTACTTC
TRBV7-6	TRBD2	-	TRBJ2-1	CASSFSGNSYNEQFF	TGTGCCAGCAGCTTCAGCGGGAACTCCTACAATGAGCAGTTCTTC
TRBV4-1	TRBD2	few	TRBJ2-3	CASSQGPGTSGGWGDTQYF	TGCGCCAGCAGCCAAGGTCCAGGGACTAGCGGGGGGTGGGGGGATACGCAGTATTTT
TRBV15	-	-	TRBJ2-3	CATSQRVSGTDTQYF	TGTGCCACCAGCCAGCGGGTGAGTGGGACAGATACGCAGTATTTT
TRBV5-6	TRBD1	-	TRBJ2-5	CASSSDRVKRTQYF	TGTGCCAGCAGCTCAGACAGGGTTAAGAGAACCCAGTACTTC
TRBV7-2	TRBD2	-	TRBJ2-5	CASTVGRLAGTSYQETQYF	TGTGCCAGCACTGTGGGGAGACTAGCGGGGACCTCGTACCAAGAGACCCAGTACTTC
TRBV2	-	medium-sized	TRBJ1-6	CASSDGSNSPLHF	TGTGCCAGCAGTGATGGGAGCAATTCACCCCTCCACTTT
TRBV19	-	-	TRBJ2-7	CASKLAPGTYEQYF	TGTGCCAGTAAACTCGCTCCGGGAACCTACGAGCAGTACTTC
TRBV6-4	TRBD2	-	TRBJ2-2	CASSAGLAGGPSGELFF	TGTGCCAGCAGTGCCGGACTAGCGGGGGGGCCGAGCGGGGAGCTGTTTTTT
TRBV6-6	-	-	TRBJ1-1	CASSPGPEAFF	TGTGCCAGCAGCCCAGGGCCTGAAGCTTTCTTT
TRBV5-4	-	once	TRBJ1-3	CASSLDTSGNTIYF	TGTGCCAGCAGCTTGGACACCTCTGGAAACACCATATATTTT
TRBV5-8	TRBD1	-	TRBJ2-1	CASSKGRGLDEQFF	TGTGCCAGCAGCAAGGGCAGGGGGCTTGATGAGCAGTTCTTC
TRBV27	-	-	TRBJ1-4	CASSPTGGSNEKLFF	TGTGCCAGCAGTCCGACGGGCGGGAGTAATGAAAAACTGTTTTTT
TRBV2	TRBD1	-	TRBJ1-5	CASRRDRGQSNQPQHF	TGTGCCAGCAGACGGGACAGGGGGCAAAGCAATCAGCCCCAGCATTTT
TRBV7-2	TRBD1	few	TRBJ2-7	CASSEGTGVPYEQYF	TGTGCCAGCAGCGAGGGGACAGGGGTTCCTTACGAGCAGTACTTC
TRBV5-5	TRBD1	-	TRBJ1-3	CASSGGGLGNTIYF	TGTGCCAGCAGCGGAGGGGGCCTTGGAAACACCATATATTTT
TRBV18	TRBD2	-	TRBJ2-5	CASSPRPSGYQETQYF	TGTGCCAGCTCACCAAGGCCTAGCGGGTACCAAGAGACCCAGTACTTC
TRBV11-1	-	-	TRBJ2-1	CASSLGTKYYNEQFF	TGTGCCAGCAGCTTGGGGACAAAATACTACAATGAGCAGTTCTTC
TRBV28	-	-	TRBJ2-5	CARPAQYF	TGTGCCAGGCCAGCCCAGTACTTC
TRBV18	TRBD1	-	TRBJ2-3	CASSPQGAKDTQYF	TGTGCCAGCTCACCACAGGGGGCAAAAGATACGCAGTATTTT
TRBV11-1	-	once	TRBJ1-6	CASSLAARWGDSPLHF	TGTGCCAGCAGCTTAGCAGCCCGCTGGGGGGATTCACCCCTCCACTTT
TRBV6-6	-	few	TRBJ2-4	CASSLQGLAKNIQYF	TGTGCCAGCAGTTTACAGGGCTTAGCCAAAAACATTCAGTACTTC
TRBV7-2	TRBD2	once	TRBJ2-7	CASSLFKRGGGEQYF	TGTGCCAGCAGCTTATTCAAGCGGGGGGGTGGCGAGCAGTACTTC
TRBV19	-	-	TRBJ2-1	CASNEAGYYNEQFF	TGTGCCAGTAACGAGGCGGGCTACTACAATGAGCAGTTCTTC
TRBV19	TRBD1	-	TRBJ1-2	CASRRDRVSYGYTF	TGTGCCAGTAGGAGGGACAGGGTGAGCTATGGCTACACCTTC
TRBV5-1	-	-	TRBJ2-3	CASSLITTGSTDTQYF	TGCGCCAGCAGCTTGATTACTACAGGGAGCACAGATACGCAGTATTTT
TRBV7-2	-	-	TRBJ2-3	CASSLARADTQYF	TGTGCCAGCAGCTTAGCCAGGGCAGATACGCAGTATTTT
TRBV5-1	-	-	TRBJ1-6	CASSPGDYNSPLHF	TGCGCCAGCTCCCCGGGTGATTATAATTCACCCCTCCACTTT
TRBV7-2	-	-	TRBJ2-7	CASSFWGPLSSYEQYF	TGTGCCAGCAGCTTTTGGGGGCCCCTAAGCTCCTACGAGCAGTACTTC
TRBV27	-	-	TRBJ2-7	CASSPRDLNSYEQYF	TGTGCCAGCAGCCCCCGCGACTTAAACTCCTACGAGCAGTACTTC
TRBV5-4	-	-	TRBJ1-1	CASRPTMNTEAFF	TGTGCCAGCAGGCCTACCATGAACACTGAAGCTTTCTTT
TRBV7-9	TRBD1	-	TRBJ2-3	CASSPKGTGARVSDTQYF	TGTGCCAGCAGCCCAAAGGGGACAGGGGCCCGGGTGTCGGATACGCAGTATTTT
TRBV19	TRBD1	-	TRBJ2-7	CASSTGTGREQYF	TGTGCCAGTAGTACCGGGACAGGGCGTGAGCAGTACTTC
TRBV9	-	few	TRBJ1-2	CASSVAPGAGYGYTF	TGTGCCAGCAGCGTAGCACCTGGGGCTGGCTATGGCTACACCTTC
TRBV6-6	TRBD1	-	TRBJ1-3	CASRQGANGNTIYF	TGTGCCAGCAGACAGGGGGCAAATGGAAACACCATATATTTT